These 21 T cell receptor beta chains were all obtained from the same sample, sequenced in a study of blood T cell repertoires in COVID-19. Sequenced by immunoSEQ multiplex PCR; TCRdb stores in-frame clones only, minus some. The profile covers 35,000 to 45,000 clones, with 79% appearing a single time and over 20% taken by the ten largest. Sequences were obtained from peripheral blood. The source is a man aged 65 to 79 with acute or convalescent COVID-19.

The J gene is TRBJ1-5, the V gene TRBV19, with D tentatively TRBD1 (6 bases). V gave up 7 bases and J gave up 6 bases, with 16 bases separating them. The CDR3 totals 14 residues. The germline V gene encodes CDR1 LNHDA and CDR2 SQIVND (reference sequence). CDR3 sequence (DNA): TGTGCCAGTATTGGCAGGGGCTGGGGTCAGCCCCAGCATTTT. Protein sequence: CASIGRGWGQPQHF.

This clone was seen a few times. This rearrangement joins TRBV7-8 to TRBJ2-1; 13 nucleotides align to TRBD2. Germline lookup yields CDR1 SGHVS and CDR2 FQNEAQ. V was pared by 4 bases and J by 2 bases, with 8 bases of the junction left unmatched. CDR3 length: 18 residues. CDR3 protein: CASSSTSGTSGTYNEQFF. CDR3 in DNA: TGTGCCAGCAGCTCCACTTCCGGGACTAGCGGGACCTACAATGAGCAGTTCTTC.

The rearrangement uses TRBV7-2 and TRBJ1-3, with 9 nucleotides matching TRBD1. J gave up 4 bases and V 1 base, and 2 bases lay outside the gene matches. CDR1 is SGHTA and CDR2 is FQGNSA in the germline V gene. The CDR3 sequence is 15 residues long. The CDR3 region has the DNA TGTGCCAGCAGCTTAGGGACAGGGGAAGGAAACACCATATATTTT. Its protein is CASSLGTGEGNTIYF.

The chain is built from TRBV15 and TRBJ2-2, with 14 bases lining up with TRBD2. Germline V CDR1 and CDR2: LNHNV, YYDKDF (reference sequence). Trimming at V came to 4 bases and at J to 6 bases, leaving 1 base not matched to a gene. The length of the CDR3 is 15 residues. CDR3 sequence reads: CATSMGLAGAGELFF. The CDR3 bases are TGTGCCACCAGCATGGGACTAGCGGGAGCCGGGGAGCTGTTTTTT.

This clone was seen repeatedly, ten times or more. V and J are TRBV9 and TRBJ2-1; 7 bases fit TRBD2. CDR1 is SGDLS, CDR2 YYNGEE, per germline. This CDR3 comprises 16 residues. Losses at the gene ends were 6 bases for V and 2 bases for J; bases not matched to a gene: 11. The CDR3 DNA is TGTGCCAGCACCGGCGGACGGGAGGCCACCTACAATGAGCAGTTCTTC. Residues: CASTGGREATYNEQFF.

The chain is built from TRBV28 and TRBJ1-6; a possible D gene is TRBD1 (6 bases). Germline CDR1 reads MDHEN; CDR2 reads SYDVKM. The CDR3 sequence is 16 residues long. V lost 5 bases and J 14 bases, leaving 25 bases between the germline ends. In DNA, the CDR3 is TGTGCCAGCAGTACCGACGACAGGACCCCAATTAGAGCCCTCCACTTT. Protein product: CASSTDDRTPIRALHF.

The gene calls are TRBV7-9 and TRBJ2-7; 7 nucleotides align to TRBD2. Germline V gives CDR1 SEHNR, CDR2 FQNEAQ (reference sequence). The CDR3 length is 13 residues. With V trimmed by 5 bases and J by 6 bases, 7 bases remained unmatched. CDR3 sequence (DNA): TGTGCCAGCAGCCCTCTGGGGGGGTTCGAGCAGTACTTC. Translated: CASSPLGGFEQYF.

The gene calls are TRBV7-3 and TRBJ2-3; 8 bases fit TRBD2. The J segment lost 1 base and the V segment lost 5 bases, leaving 2 bases of the junction unmatched. This CDR3 has 14 amino acids. In germline, CDR1 is SGHTA, CDR2 FQGTGA. Here the CDR3 reads CASSQTSGTDTQYF. DNA for the CDR3: TGTGCCAGCAGCCAGACTAGCGGCACAGATACGCAGTATTTT.

J is TRBJ2-1 and V is TRBV6-6; maybe TRBD2 (6 bases). CDR1 and CDR2 (germline): MNHNY, SVGAGI (reference sequence). The V and J ends lost 2 bases and 7 bases respectively, with 18 bases between them. The CDR3 is 16 residues long. The chain's CDR3 is CASSYERVDLGNEQFF. CDR3 nucleotides: TGTGCCAGCAGTTACGAGCGGGTTGATCTCGGGAATGAGCAGTTCTTC.

The rearrangement uses TRBV12-3 or TRBV12-4 and TRBJ1-1; D is uncertain. V lost 2 bases and J 2 bases, leaving 6 bases between the germline ends. The length of the CDR3 is 13 residues. The CDR3 bases are TGTGCCAGCAGTTTAATGAGTAACACTGAAGCTTTCTTT. This sequence encodes CASSLMSNTEAFF.

The V and J genes are TRBV28 and TRBJ1-2, with 7 bases identical to TRBD1. The ends lost 2 bases at V and 5 bases at J; junction bases unmatched: 8. The CDR3 is made up of 15 amino acids. Germline CDR1 reads MDHEN; CDR2 reads SYDVKM. The CDR3 reads CASSLGQGDGYGYTF. Here the CDR3 DNA reads TGTGCCAGCAGTTTAGGCCAGGGGGACGGGTATGGCTACACCTTC.

This chain joins TRBV28 and TRBJ1-3; D unclear. CDR1 is MDHEN, CDR2 SYDVKM, per germline. V lost 6 bases to trimming and J lost 0 bases, with 12 bases between them. This CDR3 is built from 15 residues. This CDR3 reads CASSPPGASGNTIYF. For the CDR3, the DNA is TGTGCCAGCAGCCCTCCTGGAGCCTCTGGAAACACCATATATTTT.

The chain has TRBV27 and TRBJ2-1; the match to TRBD2 covers 10 bases. After removal of 3 bases from V and 10 bases from J, the junction contained 12 bases not matched to a gene. Germline-derived CDR1 and CDR2 are MNHEY and SMNVEV (reference sequence). The CDR3 covers 16 residues. This chain's CDR3 is CASSFVSAGGPEEQFF. Here the CDR3 DNA reads TGTGCCAGCAGTTTCGTCTCAGCGGGAGGGCCTGAGGAGCAGTTCTTC.

The chain carries TRBV19 and TRBJ1-5, with 9 bases lining up with TRBD1. The CDR3 extends over 13 amino acids. Per the germline V gene, CDR1 is LNHDA and CDR2 is SQIVND (reference sequence). V lost 5 bases to trimming and J lost 7 bases; unmatched junction nucleotides: 3. CDR3 nucleotides: TGTGCCAGTAGTCGACAGGGGGAACAGCCCCAGCATTTT. Translated: CASSRQGEQPQHF.

This chain uses TRBV11-1 with TRBJ2-1; 9 nucleotides line up with TRBD2. Per germline, CDR1 SGHAT and CDR2 FQDESV (reference sequence). CDR3 length equals 16 residues. Trimming at V came to 5 bases and at J to 4 bases, leaving 9 bases not matched to a gene. Written as DNA, the CDR3 is TGTGCCAGCAGCCTCGGAGGGGCGGGAGGGTACAATGAGCAGTTCTTC. It is translated as CASSLGGAGGYNEQFF.

The CDR3 nucleotides are TGTGCCAGTAGTAGGGTTGGCGGGAGGCCGGACACCGGGGAGCTGTTTTTT. The encoded protein is CASSRVGGRPDTGELFF. The genes are TRBV19 and TRBJ2-2; 8 bases match TRBD2. This CDR3 region has 17 residues. Germline V gene lookup returns CDR1 LNHDA and CDR2 SQIVND (reference sequence). The V segment lost 4 bases and the J segment 3 bases; nucleotides outside the gene matches: 10.

The chain uses TRBV24-1 and TRBJ1-2; perhaps TRBD1 as D (5 bases). Trimming took off 5 bases at V and 3 bases at J, with 12 bases between the two ends. The CDR3 is made up of 14 amino acids. Germline V gene sequence: CDR1 KGHDR, CDR2 SFDVKD. CDR3: CATSAPGRDYGYTF. For the CDR3, the DNA is TGTGCCACCAGTGCTCCAGGGAGGGACTATGGCTACACCTTC.

The rearrangement joins TRBV29-1 to TRBJ2-1, with D possibly matching TRBD1 (5 bases). V shed 4 bases and J shed 2 bases, with 12 bases lying between them. Germline V lookup: CDR1 SQVTM, CDR2 ANQGSEA. CDR3 size: 14 residues. The CDR3 nucleotides read TGCAGCGTTGTGGGCAGGGTTACCTACAATGAGCAGTTCTTC. It encodes CSVVGRVTYNEQFF.

V is TRBV9 and J is TRBJ2-2; perhaps TRBD1 as D (7 bases). Germline V CDR1 and CDR2: SGDLS, YYNGEE. This CDR3 is built from 16 residues. Trimming removed 3 bases from V and 4 bases from J, with 16 bases in between. The CDR3 here is CASSGTGTAGTGELFF. The CDR3 bases are TGTGCCAGCAGCGGAACCGGGACAGCGGGCACCGGGGAGCTGTTTTTT.

The CDR3 nucleotides are TGTGCCAGCAGCGTGGGAGGGTACCAGCCCCAGCATTTT. Its translation: CASSVGGYQPQHF. V and J are TRBV9 and TRBJ1-5; no definite D call. Trimming shortened V by 2 bases and J by 7 bases, and 10 bases separated the two germline ends. CDR3 length: 13 amino acids. Per the germline V gene, CDR1 is SGDLS and CDR2 is YYNGEE.

This rearrangement joins TRBV5-4 to TRBJ1-4; D not certain. Germline V CDR1 and CDR2: SGHNT, YYREEE (reference sequence). The CDR3 runs 14 residues. V was trimmed by 4 bases and J by 1 base, leaving 8 bases between them. The CDR3 region has the DNA TGTGCCAGCAGCAAGGGAGTAACTAATGAAAAACTGTTTTTT. The encoded protein is CASSKGVTNEKLFF.